Below, one T cell receptor (beta chain) is given with its context. TCRdb redid the calling of the RT-PCR reads with MiXCR, one entry per CDR3 protein. This table holds around 700,000 distinct CDR3 sequences, around 14% found once. Germline CDR1 and CDR2: SGHNT and YYREEE (reference sequence). The CDR3 spans 16 residues. V lost 4 bases and J 1 base, leaving 16 bases between the germline ends. The clonotype comes from a female donor in good health, serving as a healthy control. The chain recombines TRBV5-4 with TRBJ2-3; D is possibly TRBD2 (7 bases). Sample: memory CD4+ T cells from blood. The CDR3 DNA sequence: TGTGCCAGCAGCCCGGGGGGCCTGGGGGGCACAGATACGCAGTATTTT. It translates to CASSPGGLGGTDTQYF.